This T cell receptor beta chain was obtained from a study of blood T cell repertoires in COVID-19. At the level of the study: Samples came from the United States, Italy and Spain, spanning acute and convalescent COVID-19. PBMCs, B-cell-depleted T cells, or T cells were the source of the cDNA or gDNA that made up the material.

V trimming: 0 bases; J trimming: 8 bases; junction bases outside the gene matches: 2. The germline V gene encodes CDR1 SGHNT and CDR2 YYREEE (reference sequence). The CDR3 is 14 amino acids. The table came from immunoSEQ multiplex PCR; TCRdb's copy has only in-frame clones and leaves some out. This sample carries some 230,000 clones, about 88% of them seen once, and the ten largest clones take roughly a tenth. The rearrangement uses TRBV5-4 and TRBJ1-6, with 7 nucleotides matching TRBD1. The TCR comes from a woman aged 45-60 years with COVID-19, enrolled during active disease. The material sequenced was peripheral blood. The CDR3 reads CASSLVGTDSPLHF. The CDR3 region has the DNA TGTGCCAGCAGCTTGGTAGGGACAGATTCACCCCTCCACTTT.